A single sample gave rise to the 32 T cell receptor beta chains below, sequenced in a study of blood T cell repertoires in COVID-19. The repertoire was sequenced with immunoSEQ multiplex PCR; TCRdb's copy has only in-frame clones and lacks some. The profile shows just over 350,000 clones, less than 90% of them singletons. Sequencing was done on a sample of PBMCs or T cells enriched from blood (not recorded which). The receptors come from a woman between 25 and 40 years old who had recovered from COVID-19.

The chain links TRBV6-5 to TRBJ1-5; no definite D call. This CDR3 comprises 14 residues. The germline CDR1 and CDR2 sequences are MNHEY and SVGAGI. The ends were cut back, 8 bases at V and 1 base at J, with 12 bases in the middle. The CDR3 DNA sequence: TGTGCCAGCGCACTGGGCAAGAGCAATCAGCCCCAGCATTTT. Residues: CASALGKSNQPQHF.

The gene calls are TRBV30 and TRBJ1-5; unclear D gene. V lost 1 base and J 4 bases, leaving 5 bases between the germline ends. Germline values: CDR1 GTSNPN, CDR2 SVGIG (reference sequence). The CDR3 runs 12 residues. The CDR3 reads CAWSGRNQPQHF. CDR3 nucleotide sequence: TGTGCCTGGAGTGGCAGGAATCAGCCCCAGCATTTT.

The V and J genes are TRBV19 and TRBJ2-1; 12 bases are a match to TRBD2. Germline CDR1 reads LNHDA; CDR2 reads SQIVND (reference sequence). The ends lost 6 bases at V and 4 bases at J; junction bases unmatched: 4. The CDR3 is 15 amino acids. Written as DNA, the CDR3 is TGTGCCAGTAGACAGACTAGCGGGAGTTACAATGAGCAGTTCTTC. Its protein product is CASRQTSGSYNEQFF.

This sequence joins TRBV5-1 and TRBJ2-2, with 10 bases identical to TRBD2. Looked up from germline, CDR1 is SGHRS and CDR2 is YFSETQ. The CDR3 covers 16 residues. V lost 0 bases and J lost 4; bases outside the gene matches: 3. CDR3 in DNA: TGCGCCAGCAGCTTGGTGGCTAGCGGGAGCACCGGGGAGCTGTTTTTT. Protein: CASSLVASGSTGELFF.

The chain has TRBV5-6 and TRBJ1-2, with TRBD1 as a possible D gene (6 bases). V gave up 6 bases and J gave up 7 bases, with 16 bases separating them. Germline CDR1 reads SGHDT; CDR2 reads YYEEEE. CDR3 length: 13 residues. The CDR3 is CASTPPTGSGYTF. The CDR3 region has the DNA TGTGCCAGCACCCCACCTACAGGGTCTGGCTACACCTTC.

This clone was seen once. V gene TRBV11-2 combines with J gene TRBJ2-7; D gene unclear. Germline V lookup: CDR1 SGHAT, CDR2 FQNNGV. The V and J ends lost 1 base and 2 bases respectively, with 9 bases between them. The CDR3 is 14 residues long. The CDR3 loop reads CASSLGGRAYEQYF. The CDR3 nucleotides are TGTGCCAGCAGCTTAGGAGGAAGAGCCTACGAGCAGTACTTC.

Remarks on this clone: Other nucleotide sequences from this sample produce the same CDR3. This chain links TRBV3-1 (or the pseudogene TRBV3-2) with TRBJ1-1, with 11 bases matching TRBD1. J lost 3 bases, V lost 5 bases, and 2 bases had no gene match. This CDR3 region has 14 residues. Germline V gene data show CDR1 as LGHDT and CDR2 as YNNKEL (reference sequence). For the CDR3, the DNA is TGTGCCAGCAGCACGGGACAGGGGGACACTGAAGCTTTCTTT. Translating it yields CASSTGQGDTEAFF.

This clone appeared once. The chain links TRBV30 to TRBJ1-1; weak D call: TRBD1 (5 bases). Germline CDR1 reads GTSNPN; CDR2 reads SVGIG (reference sequence). V lost 4 bases to trimming and J lost 3 bases, with 18 bases between them. This CDR3 has 15 residues. CDR3 protein: CAWIGGSGLYTEAFF. The CDR3 bases are TGTGCCTGGATTGGGGGGTCTGGACTGTACACTGAAGCTTTCTTT. Drawing the rest from reference TRBV30 and TRBJ1-1, the complete variable domain is SQTIHQWPATLVQPVGSPLSLECTVEGTSNPNLYWYRQAAGRGLQLLFYSVGIGQISSEVPQNLSASRPQDRQFILSSKKLLLSDSGFYLCAWIGGSGLYTEAFFGQGTRLTVV.

The J gene is TRBJ2-7, the V gene TRBV5-5, with 12 bases aligning to TRBD1. The junction had 7 bases not matched to a gene; V was cut back by 4 bases and J by 5 bases. The CDR3 totals 15 residues. Germline lookup yields CDR1 SGHKS and CDR2 YYEKEE (reference sequence). The DNA for the CDR3 is TGTGCCAGCAGCGCCGGGACAGGGGGCTTGGACGAGCAGTACTTC. Translating gives CASSAGTGGLDEQYF.

The chain combines TRBV15 with TRBJ1-1; D perhaps matches TRBD1 (5 bases). Trimming removed 0 bases at V and 6 bases at J, with 14 bases between. The CDR3 is 15 residues long. Germline assignment: CDR1 LNHNV and CDR2 YYDKDF (reference sequence). The CDR3 is CATSREDSIRAEAFF. The CDR3 bases are TGTGCCACCAGCAGAGAAGACAGTATTCGCGCTGAAGCTTTCTTT.

The chain has TRBV6-5 and TRBJ2-3; TRBD2 aligns across 11 bases. The length of the CDR3 is 14 residues. After removal of 8 bases from V and 3 bases from J, the junction contained 4 bases not matched to a gene. Germline values: CDR1 MNHEY, CDR2 SVGAGI. The DNA for the CDR3 is TGTGCCAGCTGGCGACTAGCGGGAACAGATACGCAGTATTTT. Translated, it gives CASWRLAGTDTQYF.

This chain connects TRBV7-3 to TRBJ1-2, with 7 bases fitting TRBD1. This CDR3 has 11 residues. V lost 8 bases and J lost 8; bases outside the gene matches: 5. Germline CDR1 SGHTA, CDR2 FQGTGA. CDR3 protein: CASLRGLGYTF. DNA of the CDR3: TGTGCCAGCTTAAGGGGGCTCGGCTACACCTTC.

This chain connects TRBV11-1 to TRBJ1-4, with a tentative D call TRBD1 (6 bases). The V and J ends lost 4 bases and 7 bases respectively, with 13 bases between them. This CDR3 has 14 amino acids. Germline CDR1 SGHAT, CDR2 FQDESV (reference sequence). The CDR3 sequence: CASSSRGAGEKLFF. DNA for the CDR3: TGTGCCAGCAGCTCCAGGGGAGCTGGTGAAAAACTGTTTTTT.

This chain joins TRBV5-1 and TRBJ2-7; D is possibly TRBD2 (6 bases). The germline V gene encodes CDR1 SGHRS and CDR2 YFSETQ. This CDR3 has 15 amino acids. The germline V and J ends were trimmed by 4 bases and 7 bases, with 21 bases remaining between them. The chain's CDR3 is CASSPGTSFLGEQYF. CDR3 sequence (DNA): TGCGCCAGCAGCCCCGGGACTTCCTTCCTGGGGGAGCAGTACTTC.

This sequence joins TRBV28 and TRBJ1-1, with 7 bases matching TRBD1. The V gene's germline CDR1 is MDHEN and CDR2 SYDVKM. Trimming at V came to 5 bases and at J to 1 base, leaving 7 bases not matched to a gene. The CDR3 sequence is 15 residues long. The CDR3: CASSRGDRANTEAFF. As DNA, the CDR3 is TGTGCCAGCAGTCGGGGCGACAGGGCGAACACTGAAGCTTTCTTT.

This clone was found a few times. Other DNA sequences from this sample encode an identical CDR3 as well. This chain's CDR3 is CASTLQGNQPQHF. The CDR3 DNA follows: TGTGCCAGCACCTTACAGGGGAATCAGCCCCAGCATTTT. J is TRBJ1-5 and V is TRBV6-5; 7 nucleotides line up with TRBD1. Germline V gene lookup returns CDR1 MNHEY and CDR2 SVGAGI. CDR3 length: 13 residues. J gave up 4 bases and V 7 bases, and 4 bases lay outside the gene matches.

J is TRBJ1-1 and V is TRBV13, with 11 bases lining up with TRBD1. Per the germline V gene, CDR1 is PRHDT and CDR2 is FYEKMQ (reference sequence). The J segment lost 9 bases and the V segment lost 5 bases, leaving 14 bases of the junction unmatched. This CDR3 comprises 16 residues. CDR3 sequence: CASSPPRTGGFVQAFF. The CDR3 DNA is TGTGCCAGCAGCCCACCTAGGACAGGGGGCTTTGTTCAAGCTTTCTTT.

The rearrangement joins TRBV5-4 to TRBJ2-2; D uncertain. The CDR3 runs to 17 residues. Trimming pared 4 bases from V and 3 bases from J, leaving 19 bases between. Looked up from germline, CDR1 is SGHNT and CDR2 is YYREEE (reference sequence). CDR3 in DNA: TGTGCCAGCAGCCCAAACAGTGGGCGTTGGGACACCGGGGAGCTGTTTTTT. Amino acid sequence: CASSPNSGRWDTGELFF.

V gene TRBV14 combines with J gene TRBJ2-1, with D perhaps matching TRBD2 (5 bases). Germline V gene lookup returns CDR1 SGHDN and CDR2 FVKESK. This CDR3 comprises 12 residues. With 1 base removed from V and 8 bases from J, the gap between germline ends came to 6 bases. The CDR3 sequence: CASSQARDEQFF. CDR3 nucleotides: TGTGCCAGCAGCCAAGCGCGGGATGAGCAGTTCTTC. Full variable domain (missing parts from reference TRBV14 and TRBJ2-1): EAGVTQFPSHSVIEKGQTVTLRCDPISGHDNLYWYRRVMGKEIKFLLHFVKESKQDESGMPNNRFLAERTGGTYSTLKVQPAELEDSGVYFCASSQARDEQFFGPGTRLTVL.

CDR3 region: CASSLSKAGVGNEQFF. The CDR3 DNA reads TGCGCCAGCAGCCTCTCGAAAGCGGGAGTCGGCAATGAGCAGTTCTTC. This rearrangement joins TRBV5-1 to TRBJ2-1; 8 bases are shared with TRBD2. CDR3 length: 16 residues. Germline V gene sequence: CDR1 SGHRS, CDR2 YFSETQ. With 4 bases clipped from V and 6 bases from J, the junction kept 12 bases outside the gene matches.

J is TRBJ2-1 and V is TRBV27, with 8 bases matching TRBD2. The CDR3 consists of 14 residues. Germline lookup yields CDR1 MNHEY and CDR2 SMNVEV (reference sequence). V trimming: 11 bases; J trimming: 7 bases; junction bases outside the gene matches: 13. The chain's CDR3 is CASSRGGPGNEQFF. The CDR3 DNA reads TGTGCCTCTTCCCGGGGGGGCCCGGGTAATGAGCAGTTCTTC.

The chain carries TRBV6-5 and TRBJ2-2, with D perhaps TRBD1 (6 bases). This CDR3 is 13 amino acids long. V shed 10 bases and J shed 1 base, with 10 bases lying between them. CDR1 is MNHEY and CDR2 is SVGAGI in the germline V gene. CDR3 protein: CATLTGNTGELFF. The CDR3 DNA is TGTGCCACCTTGACAGGGAACACCGGGGAGCTGTTTTTT.

This chain links TRBV28 with TRBJ1-2, with D possibly being TRBD1 (5 bases). Trimming pared 4 bases from V and 8 bases from J, leaving 11 bases between. CDR1 and CDR2 from the germline V gene are MDHEN and SYDVKM. The CDR3 is 12 residues long. Written as DNA, the CDR3 is TGTGCCAGCAGTTCTCGGGGGGAGGGCTACACCTTC. This codes for CASSSRGEGYTF.

In this sample, this clone turned up once. The chain uses TRBV6-1 and TRBJ2-6; no reliable D call. Trimming removed 4 bases at V and 0 bases at J, with 10 bases between. Per germline, CDR1 MNHNS and CDR2 SASEGT. The CDR3 sequence is 16 residues long. In DNA, the CDR3 is TGTGCCAGCAGTGTGACTCCCAACTCTGGGGCCAACGTCCTGACTTTC. This sequence encodes CASSVTPNSGANVLTF.

V gene TRBV29-1 combines with J gene TRBJ1-1; D might be TRBD1 (6 bases). V dropped 8 bases and J dropped 4 bases, with 14 bases sitting between them. The CDR3 totals 12 residues. Germline CDR1 is SQVTM and CDR2 is ANQGSEA. The CDR3 region is CSTRQESTEAFF. Here the CDR3 DNA reads TGCAGCACACGACAGGAGAGCACTGAAGCTTTCTTT.

This clone came up once. The rearrangement joins TRBV3-1 (or the pseudogene TRBV3-2) to TRBJ1-6; unclear D gene. The CDR3 runs 13 residues. CDR1 and CDR2 (germline): LGHDT, YNNKEL (reference sequence). V was clipped by 1 base and J by 8 bases, with 6 bases between them. CDR3 loop: CASSQGADSPLHF. CDR3 DNA: TGTGCCAGCAGCCAAGGGGCCGATTCACCCCTCCACTTT.

This chain links TRBV7-8 with TRBJ2-7, with 7 nucleotides matching TRBD2. The junction had 15 bases not matched to a gene; V was cut back by 2 bases and J by 2 bases. The CDR3 has 18 amino acids. CDR1 and CDR2 (germline): SGHVS, FQNEAQ. CDR3 amino acids: CASSLSWGGVSATYEQYF. The CDR3 nucleotides read TGTGCCAGCAGCTTATCTTGGGGAGGGGTTTCGGCTACCTACGAGCAGTACTTC.

V usage is TRBV27 and J usage is TRBJ2-3, with a possible D match to TRBD2 (6 bases). CDR3 size: 18 residues. Germline-derived CDR1 and CDR2 are MNHEY and SMNVEV (reference sequence). Deletions cut 1 base from V and 0 bases from J, with 17 bases between. For the CDR3, the DNA is TGTGCCAGCAGTTTATGGTTAGCGGAGGGGTCTAGCACAGATACGCAGTATTTT. Protein: CASSLWLAEGSSTDTQYF.

The gene calls are TRBV7-2 and TRBJ2-7; D may be TRBD2 (7 bases). The germline gives CDR1 SGHTA, CDR2 FQGNSA. The CDR3 loop spans 14 amino acids. The V end was cut by 3 bases, the J end by 3 bases, with 12 bases between. CDR3 nucleotides: TGTGCCAGCAGCTTGGGGGGGCCGGACTACGAGCAGTACTTC. This encodes CASSLGGPDYEQYF.

This clone was seen a single time. The chain couples TRBV25-1 to TRBJ2-3, with 13 bases lining up with TRBD2. Per the germline V gene, CDR1 is MGHDK and CDR2 is SYGVNS. The trim removed 3 bases at V and 3 bases at J, leaving 9 bases unmatched. The CDR3 length is 18 residues. The CDR3 DNA sequence: TGTGCCAGCAGTGACCCCAGGACTAGCGGGGGTGGGACAGATACGCAGTATTTT. This encodes CASSDPRTSGGGTDTQYF.

This rearrangement joins TRBV28 to TRBJ2-5; 11 bases are a match to TRBD1. The junction had 0 bases not matched to a gene; V was cut back by 5 bases and J by 4 bases. The CDR3 is 13 amino acids. Germline loops: CDR1 MDHEN, CDR2 SYDVKM. The CDR3 reads CASSGQGAETQYF. The CDR3 DNA reads TGTGCCAGCAGTGGACAGGGGGCAGAGACCCAGTACTTC.

This sequence joins TRBV6-1 and TRBJ2-7; D is unclear. V was shortened by 3 bases and J by 1 base, with 10 bases between the two germline ends. The length of the CDR3 is 14 residues. Germline-derived CDR1 and CDR2 are MNHNS and SASEGT. For the CDR3, the DNA is TGTGCCAGCAGTGAGATGGAACAGTCCTACGAGCAGTACTTC. It translates to CASSEMEQSYEQYF.